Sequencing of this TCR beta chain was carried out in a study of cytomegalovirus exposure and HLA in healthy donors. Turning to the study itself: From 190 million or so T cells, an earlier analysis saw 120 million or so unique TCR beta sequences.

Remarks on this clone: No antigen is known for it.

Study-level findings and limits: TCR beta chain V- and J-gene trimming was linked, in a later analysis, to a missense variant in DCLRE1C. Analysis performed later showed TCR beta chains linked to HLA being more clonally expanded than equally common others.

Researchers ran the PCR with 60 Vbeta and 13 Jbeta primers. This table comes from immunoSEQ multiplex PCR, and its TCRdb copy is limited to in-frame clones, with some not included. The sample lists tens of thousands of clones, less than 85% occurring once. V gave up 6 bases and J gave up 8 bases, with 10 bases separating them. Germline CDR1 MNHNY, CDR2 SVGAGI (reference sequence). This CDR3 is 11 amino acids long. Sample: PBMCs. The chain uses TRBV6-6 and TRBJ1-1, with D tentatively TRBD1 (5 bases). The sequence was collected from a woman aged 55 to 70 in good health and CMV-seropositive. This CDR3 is CASSPRGEAFF. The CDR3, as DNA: TGTGCCAGCAGCCCTAGGGGAGAAGCTTTCTTT.